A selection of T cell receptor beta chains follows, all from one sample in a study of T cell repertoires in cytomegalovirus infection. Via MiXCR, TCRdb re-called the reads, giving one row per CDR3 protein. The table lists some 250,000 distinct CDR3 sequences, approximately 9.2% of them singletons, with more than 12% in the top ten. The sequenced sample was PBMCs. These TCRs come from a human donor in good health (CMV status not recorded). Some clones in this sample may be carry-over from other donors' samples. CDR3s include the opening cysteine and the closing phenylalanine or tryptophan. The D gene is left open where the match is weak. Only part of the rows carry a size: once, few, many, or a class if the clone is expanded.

cdr3_aa: CASTLSRGTDTQYF
cdr3_nt: TGTGCCAGCACCCTTTCCCGAGGGACAGATACGCAGTATTTT
v_call: TRBV27
j_call: TRBJ2-3
clone_size: many
d_call: NA

cdr3_aa: CASSLSTVSNQPQHF
cdr3_nt: TGTGCCAGCAGCCTAAGTACGGTTAGCAATCAGCCCCAGCATTTT
v_call: TRBV7-8
j_call: TRBJ1-5
clone_size: many
d_call: NA

cdr3_aa: CASSYSLRVWAFF
cdr3_nt: TGTGCCAGCAGTTACTCCCTCCGGGTATGGGCTTTCTTT
v_call: TRBV6-2/TRBV6-3
j_call: TRBJ1-1
clone_size: once
d_call: NA

cdr3_aa: CASSPQGFTGELFF
cdr3_nt: TGTGCCAGCAGCCCCCAGGGGTTCACCGGGGAGCTGTTTTTT
v_call: TRBV7-2
j_call: TRBJ2-2
clone_size: many
d_call: NA

cdr3_aa: CASSIGTGGLSNQPQHF
cdr3_nt: TGTGCCAGTAGTATTGGGACAGGGGGACTTAGCAATCAGCCCCAGCATTTT
v_call: TRBV19
j_call: TRBJ1-5
clone_size: few
d_call: TRBD1

cdr3_aa: CASSLGLAGGPYEQYF
cdr3_nt: TGTGCCAGCAGCTTAGGGCTAGCGGGAGGCCCCTACGAGCAGTACTTC
v_call: TRBV7-2
j_call: TRBJ2-7
clone_size: many
d_call: TRBD2

cdr3_aa: CASSLGGPQETQYF
cdr3_nt: TGTGCCAGCAGCCTAGGTGGTCCCCAAGAGACCCAGTACTTC
v_call: TRBV7-6
j_call: TRBJ2-5
clone_size: many
d_call: NA

cdr3_aa: CASSVGGAQNTEAFF
cdr3_nt: TGTGCCAGCAGCGTAGGGGGGGCTCAGAACACTGAAGCTTTCTTT
v_call: TRBV9
j_call: TRBJ1-1
clone_size: few
d_call: NA

cdr3_aa: CASSAEKVWADEIYEQYF
cdr3_nt: TGCGCCAGCAGTGCTGAGAAAGTTTGGGCGGATGAGATCTACGAGCAGTACTTC
v_call: TRBV10-2
j_call: TRBJ2-7
clone_size: few
d_call: NA

cdr3_aa: CASSLNTGRSYEQYF
cdr3_nt: TGTGCCAGCAGCTTAAATACAGGGAGGTCCTACGAGCAGTACTTC
v_call: TRBV7-2
j_call: TRBJ2-7
clone_size: many
d_call: NA

cdr3_aa: CASSLSSGAENTIYF
cdr3_nt: TGTGCCAGCAGCCTCTCGAGTGGGGCGGAAAACACCATATATTTT
v_call: TRBV7-2
j_call: TRBJ1-3
clone_size: many
d_call: NA

cdr3_aa: CSGRAGNTEAFF
cdr3_nt: TGCAGCGGGAGGGCAGGGAACACTGAAGCTTTCTTT
v_call: TRBV29-1
j_call: TRBJ1-1
clone_size: NA
d_call: NA

cdr3_aa: CASSLWLGNQPQHF
cdr3_nt: TGTGCCAGCAGTTTGTGGTTGGGCAATCAGCCCCAGCATTTT
v_call: TRBV28
j_call: TRBJ1-5
clone_size: many
d_call: NA

cdr3_aa: CASSLVVGAYTEAFF
cdr3_nt: TGTGCCAGCAGCTTAGTCGTGGGGGCCTATACTGAAGCTTTCTTT
v_call: TRBV7-2
j_call: TRBJ1-1
clone_size: NA
d_call: NA

cdr3_aa: CASSIKTGGYTEAFF
cdr3_nt: TGTGCCAGCAGCATCAAGACAGGGGGCTACACTGAAGCTTTCTTT
v_call: TRBV7-9
j_call: TRBJ1-1
clone_size: many
d_call: TRBD1

cdr3_aa: CASSTPREANYGYTF
cdr3_nt: TGTGCCAGCAGTACTCCCCGGGAGGCTAACTATGGCTACACCTTC
v_call: TRBV6-6
j_call: TRBJ1-2
clone_size: many
d_call: NA

cdr3_aa: CASSQDLRPEGMAGTGELFF
cdr3_nt: TGTGCCAGCAGCCAAGATCTCAGACCAGAGGGCATGGCGGGGACCGGGGAGCTGTTTTTT
v_call: TRBV3-1
j_call: TRBJ2-2
clone_size: NA
d_call: NA

cdr3_aa: CASSTGSSDEQFF
cdr3_nt: TGCGCCAGCAGCACCGGGAGTTCGGATGAGCAGTTCTTC
v_call: TRBV5-1
j_call: TRBJ2-1
clone_size: NA
d_call: NA

cdr3_aa: CARPRGGFYEQYF
cdr3_nt: TGTGCCAGGCCCCGCGGGGGTTTCTACGAGCAGTACTTC
v_call: TRBV19
j_call: TRBJ2-7
clone_size: many
d_call: TRBD2

cdr3_aa: CATGKGLDEQFF
cdr3_nt: TGTGCCACCGGTAAGGGTCTCGATGAGCAGTTCTTC
v_call: TRBV15
j_call: TRBJ2-1
clone_size: few
d_call: NA

cdr3_aa: CASSLVQRGHGYTF
cdr3_nt: TGTGCCAGCAGCCTAGTACAGAGGGGACATGGCTACACCTTC
v_call: TRBV11-2
j_call: TRBJ1-2
clone_size: many
d_call: NA

cdr3_aa: CASSRWGGGETQYF
cdr3_nt: TGTGCCAGCAGCCGGTGGGGTGGGGGAGAGACCCAGTACTTC
v_call: TRBV7-2
j_call: TRBJ2-5
clone_size: many
d_call: NA

cdr3_aa: CASSLVVETEAFF
cdr3_nt: TGTGCCAGCAGCTTAGTGGTGGAAACTGAAGCTTTCTTT
v_call: TRBV7-2
j_call: TRBJ1-1
clone_size: many
d_call: NA

cdr3_aa: CSARGRPFGDKNIQYF
cdr3_nt: TGCAGTGCTAGAGGGAGGCCCTTTGGGGACAAAAACATTCAGTACTTC
v_call: TRBV20-1
j_call: TRBJ2-4
clone_size: NA
d_call: NA

cdr3_aa: CASSLAGRSTDTQYF
cdr3_nt: TGTGCCAGCAGCTTAGCGGGCCGGAGCACAGATACGCAGTATTTT
v_call: TRBV7-2
j_call: TRBJ2-3
clone_size: many
d_call: NA

cdr3_aa: CATSDPAGAMEQFF
cdr3_nt: TGTGCCACCAGTGACCCTGCGGGAGCTATGGAGCAGTTCTTC
v_call: TRBV24-1
j_call: TRBJ2-1
clone_size: NA
d_call: TRBD2

cdr3_aa: CASSSPRVATEAFF
cdr3_nt: TGTGCCAGCAGCTCGCCCAGGGTTGCCACTGAAGCTTTCTTT
v_call: TRBV7-2
j_call: TRBJ1-1
clone_size: many
d_call: NA

cdr3_aa: CASSLDNRNAEAFF
cdr3_nt: TGTGCCAGCAGCTTAGATAATCGCAACGCTGAAGCTTTCTTT
v_call: TRBV7-2
j_call: TRBJ1-1
clone_size: many
d_call: NA

cdr3_aa: CASSLVSGGSTDTQYF
cdr3_nt: TGTGCCAGCAGCTTAGTTAGCGGGGGGAGCACAGATACGCAGTATTTT
v_call: TRBV7-9
j_call: TRBJ2-3
clone_size: many
d_call: TRBD2

cdr3_aa: CASSQQGAGTEAFF
cdr3_nt: TGTGCCAGCAGCCAACAGGGGGCAGGCACTGAAGCTTTCTTT
v_call: TRBV7-2
j_call: TRBJ1-1
clone_size: many
d_call: TRBD1

cdr3_aa: CASSFNTGGASGYTF
cdr3_nt: TGTGCCAGCAGTTTCAACACAGGGGGCGCGTCGGGCTACACCTTC
v_call: TRBV6-2/TRBV6-3
j_call: TRBJ1-2
clone_size: NA
d_call: TRBD1

cdr3_aa: CASSSERGLAGGYIQYF
cdr3_nt: TGCGCCAGCAGCTCCGAGAGGGGACTAGCGGGAGGATACATTCAGTACTTC
v_call: TRBV4-1
j_call: TRBJ2-4
clone_size: many
d_call: TRBD2

cdr3_aa: CASSPESGGRGNEQFF
cdr3_nt: TGTGCCAGCAGTCCTGAAAGTGGCGGGAGGGGCAATGAGCAGTTCTTC
v_call: TRBV7-6
j_call: TRBJ2-1
clone_size: few
d_call: TRBD2

cdr3_aa: CASSLKRLAGAGVNEQFF
cdr3_nt: TGTGCCAGCAGCTTAAAGAGACTAGCGGGAGCGGGTGTGAATGAGCAGTTCTTC
v_call: TRBV7-8
j_call: TRBJ2-1
clone_size: many
d_call: TRBD2

cdr3_aa: CASRPSGRTRGEAFF
cdr3_nt: TGTGCCAGCAGACCATCCGGTCGCACCAGGGGTGAAGCTTTCTTT
v_call: TRBV7-2
j_call: TRBJ1-1
clone_size: few
d_call: NA

cdr3_aa: CASSPTGAGGVGYNEQFF
cdr3_nt: TGTGCCAGCAGCCCTACAGGGGCCGGGGGTGTGGGGTACAATGAGCAGTTCTTC
v_call: TRBV7-9
j_call: TRBJ2-1
clone_size: many
d_call: NA

cdr3_aa: CASSRPNTEAFF
cdr3_nt: TGTGCCAGCAGTAGGCCGAACACTGAAGCTTTCTTT
v_call: TRBV28
j_call: TRBJ1-1
clone_size: many
d_call: NA

cdr3_aa: CSVDGGAGANVLTF
cdr3_nt: TGCAGCGTTGACGGAGGGGCCGGGGCCAACGTCCTGACTTTC
v_call: TRBV29-1
j_call: TRBJ2-6
clone_size: many
d_call: NA

cdr3_aa: CASSLGTSGPNYGYTF
cdr3_nt: TGTGCCAGCAGCTTAGGGACCTCAGGGCCTAACTATGGCTACACCTTC
v_call: TRBV7-6
j_call: TRBJ1-2
clone_size: many
d_call: NA

cdr3_aa: CASSQAGGDGYTF
cdr3_nt: TGCGCCAGCAGCCAAGCCGGGGGGGATGGCTACACCTTC
v_call: TRBV4-3
j_call: TRBJ1-2
clone_size: many
d_call: NA

cdr3_aa: CASSLRQGEETQYF
cdr3_nt: TGTGCCAGCTCCCTTCGACAGGGGGAAGAGACCCAGTACTTC
v_call: TRBV12-3/TRBV12-4
j_call: TRBJ2-5
clone_size: many
d_call: TRBD1

cdr3_aa: CASSDGGQQTQYF
cdr3_nt: TGTGCCAGCAGTGACGGGGGGCAACAGACCCAGTACTTC
v_call: TRBV2
j_call: TRBJ2-5
clone_size: NA
d_call: NA

cdr3_aa: CASSSGGLAGPDTQYF
cdr3_nt: TGTGCCAGCAGTTCTGGAGGACTAGCGGGGCCAGATACGCAGTATTTT
v_call: TRBV6-2/TRBV6-3
j_call: TRBJ2-3
clone_size: many
d_call: TRBD2

cdr3_aa: CASTLGGDEQFF
cdr3_nt: TGTGCCAGCACCCTTGGGGGCGATGAGCAGTTCTTC
v_call: TRBV7-9
j_call: TRBJ2-1
clone_size: many
d_call: NA

cdr3_aa: CASSPRQGATDTQYF
cdr3_nt: TGTGCCAGCAGCCCCAGACAGGGGGCGACAGATACGCAGTATTTT
v_call: TRBV7-2
j_call: TRBJ2-3
clone_size: many
d_call: TRBD1

cdr3_aa: CASSQRTGEIYNEQFF
cdr3_nt: TGCGCCAGCAGTCAACGGACAGGGGAAATTTACAATGAGCAGTTCTTC
v_call: TRBV23-1
j_call: TRBJ2-1
clone_size: few
d_call: TRBD1